This record covers a single TCR beta chain. Its specificity is unknown. Germline V gene sequence: CDR1 SGHRS, CDR2 YFSETQ. The CDR3 totals 18 residues. The J segment lost 2 bases and the V segment lost 4 bases, leaving 14 bases of the junction unmatched. This sample stems from a study of cytomegalovirus exposure and HLA in healthy donors. About the study: From HLA-typed donors, an early data release held roughly 89 million unique TCRs. Whole-study findings and limits: As a later analysis revealed, the rate of TCR association differed by HLA locus, with DRB1 most and HLA-C fewest. Association with HLA alleles at 0.05 false discovery rate was found for 15,000 or so TCR beta sequences in a later analysis. The authors later found HLA-associated TCR beta chains more clonally expanded than equally common others.

It was with 60 Vbeta and 13 Jbeta primers that the PCR ran. Some clones are missing from TCRdb's copy, which holds only in-frame ones; the method was immunoSEQ multiplex PCR. In the table there are 120,000 or so clones, about 80% of which are singletons. The chain uses TRBV5-1 and TRBJ2-3; 9 bases map to TRBD2. The clonotype was recovered from a woman aged 45-59 years in good health and CMV-seronegative. Sequencing input: PBMCs. The chain's CDR3 is CASSGRGGASSFTDTQYF. CDR3 in DNA: TGCGCCAGCAGCGGGCGGGGGGGGGCAAGCTCCTTCACAGATACGCAGTATTTT.